The 5 T cell receptor beta chains listed next were all sequenced from one sample in a study of T cell responses to AZD1222 COVID-19 vaccine. This table comes from immunoSEQ multiplex PCR, and its TCRdb copy is limited to in-frame clones, with some not included. The sample records under 95,000 clones, about 90% being singletons. The material sequenced was peripheral blood, taken on day 0 of AZD1222 vaccination. The receptors were sampled from an adult in good health.

This chain joins TRBV19 and TRBJ2-1, with a weak D call TRBD1 (5 bases). From germline, CDR1 is LNHDA and CDR2 SQIVND (reference sequence). The V end lost 7 bases, the J end lost 10 bases, and 14 bases lay between the germline ends. The CDR3 runs 12 residues. CDR3 loop: CASMVGQGEQFF. As DNA, the CDR3 is TGTGCCAGTATGGTGGGGCAGGGAGAGCAGTTCTTC.

The chain recombines TRBV4-3 with TRBJ1-3; 12 nucleotides align to TRBD1. Germline V gene lookup returns CDR1 LGHNA and CDR2 YSLEER. CDR3 length: 17 residues. V was clipped by 4 bases and J by 4 bases; unmatched bases: 8. In nucleotides, the CDR3 is TGCGCCAGCAGCCCTTGGGGACAGGGGGCTTCCGGAAACACCATATATTTT. Its protein product is CASSPWGQGASGNTIYF.

This clone was seen only a few times. V gene TRBV15 combines with J gene TRBJ1-1; 7 bases fit TRBD1. Germline trimming cut 7 bases from V and 10 bases from J; bases unmatched to any gene: 12. The CDR3 covers 13 residues. In germline, CDR1 is LNHNV, CDR2 YYDKDF (reference sequence). CDR3 DNA sequence: TGTGCCACCACCACCCCGGGGACAGTAAGAGCTTTCTTT. Translated, it gives CATTTPGTVRAFF.

V usage is TRBV5-1 and J usage is TRBJ1-1; D call uncertain. The V gene lost 0 bases and the J gene lost 0 bases, with 6 bases spanning the gap. Germline V lookup: CDR1 SGHRS, CDR2 YFSETQ. This CDR3 is built from 14 residues. The CDR3 protein is CASSLEVMNTEAFF. The DNA for the CDR3 is TGCGCCAGCAGCTTGGAGGTGATGAACACTGAAGCTTTCTTT.

The V call is TRBV19, the J call TRBJ2-5, with TRBD1 matching over 8 bases. This CDR3 region has 14 residues. Germline trimming cut 5 bases from V and 3 bases from J; bases unmatched to any gene: 5. CDR1 is LNHDA, CDR2 SQIVND, per germline (reference sequence). DNA of the CDR3: TGTGCCAGTAGTTCAGGGGGCGGGAAAGAGACCCAGTACTTC. Protein sequence: CASSSGGGKETQYF.